A single sample gave rise to the 27 T cell receptor beta chains below, sequenced in a study of response to subunit inactivated influenza vaccine. One entry per CDR3 protein, called by TCRdb with MiXCR from the RT-PCR reads. Among roughly 670,000 distinct CDR3 sequences listed, roughly 15% were seen once. The sequencing used PBMCs from blood, collected roughly 15 days before vaccination. Receptors were obtained from a man in his fifties or sixties who received an inactivated influenza vaccine.

This clonotype was observed a handful of times. V is TRBV7-2 and J is TRBJ2-5, with TRBD2 as a possible D gene (6 bases). Trimming left V 6 bases short and J 5 bases short, with 25 bases between. Germline V gene data show CDR1 as SGHTA and CDR2 as FQGNSA. This CDR3 is 17 amino acids long. CDR3 sequence: CASRLARQGGPSETQYF. Written as DNA, the CDR3 is TGTGCCAGCAGGTTGGCGCGGCAGGGAGGTCCCTCGGAGACCCAGTACTTC.

This clonotype was observed many times. The gene calls are TRBV6-1 and TRBJ2-7, with D tentatively TRBD1 or TRBD2 (5 bases each). V shed 1 base and J shed 6 bases, with 16 bases lying between them. CDR1 and CDR2 (germline): MNHNS, SASEGT. The CDR3 is 15 residues long. The CDR3 is CASSEDDGGASEQYF. The CDR3 DNA sequence: TGTGCCAGCAGTGAAGACGATGGGGGAGCGTCCGAGCAGTACTTC.

This clonotype was detected a few times. The chain recombines TRBV7-2 with TRBJ2-5, with TRBD1 matching 8 bases. V gave up 6 bases and J gave up 5 bases; unmatched junction bases: 5. CDR3 length: 13 residues. Germline CDR1 reads SGHTA; CDR2 reads FQGNSA. Here the CDR3 DNA reads TGTGCCAGCAGTTCAGGGGGCCCGGAGACCCAGTACTTC. Its protein product is CASSSGGPETQYF.

CDR3 protein: CASSPRGPVSIMNTEAFF. CDR3 bases: TGCGCCAGCAGCCCCCGTGGGCCAGTTAGTATAATGAACACTGAAGCTTTCTTT. The chain links TRBV5-1 to TRBJ1-1; D not certain. CDR1 and CDR2 (germline): SGHRS, YFSETQ. V lost 4 bases to trimming and J lost 0 bases, with 22 bases between them. The CDR3 loop spans 18 amino acids.

This clonotype was recorded many times. The chain recombines TRBV11-2 with TRBJ1-5; D unresolved. The CDR3 has 13 amino acids. The V gene's germline CDR1 is SGHAT and CDR2 FQNNGV. The V end was cut by 0 bases, the J end by 9 bases, with 9 bases between. CDR3 amino acids: CASSLDQAGPQHF. As DNA, the CDR3 is TGTGCCAGCAGCTTAGATCAGGCCGGGCCCCAGCATTTT.

The chain combines TRBV2 with TRBJ2-1, with 9 bases aligning to TRBD1. The CDR3 loop spans 13 amino acids. Trimming took 6 bases from V and 7 from J; bases not matched to a gene: 4. Looked up from germline, CDR1 is SNHLY and CDR2 is FYNNEI. The CDR3 DNA follows: TGTGCCAGCAGGGGACAGGGTGGGAATGAGCAGTTCTTC. It translates to CASRGQGGNEQFF.

The rearrangement links TRBV29-1 to TRBJ1-1; no firm D call. The CDR3 sequence is 11 residues long. Trimming cost V 3 bases and J 6 bases, with 8 bases left between them. Germline assignment: CDR1 SQVTM and CDR2 ANQGSEA. The CDR3: CSVDGVPEAFF. DNA of the CDR3: TGCAGCGTTGACGGAGTCCCTGAAGCTTTCTTT.

There are a few counts of this clonotype. J is TRBJ2-7 and V is TRBV7-9; TRBD1 might be the D (5 bases). The CDR3 spans 15 residues. Germline CDR1 SEHNR, CDR2 FQNEAQ (reference sequence). V was trimmed by 1 base and J by 3 bases, leaving 13 bases between them. The chain's CDR3 is CASSLVSSGNYEQYF. CDR3 in DNA: TGTGCCAGCAGCTTAGTTTCGTCAGGGAACTACGAGCAGTACTTC.

The chain couples TRBV20-1 to TRBJ1-5; D possibly corresponds to TRBD1 (6 bases). Germline V gene lookup returns CDR1 DFQATT and CDR2 SNEGSKA (reference sequence). The CDR3 runs 14 residues. The V gene lost 6 bases and the J gene lost 0 bases, with 12 bases spanning the gap. As DNA, the CDR3 is TGCAGTGCCAAAGTGGGACATAGCAATCAGCCCCAGCATTTT. This codes for CSAKVGHSNQPQHF.

The chain is built from TRBV12-3 or TRBV12-4 and TRBJ2-1, with a possible D match to TRBD2 (5 bases). CDR3 length equals 14 residues. Trimming shortened V by 2 bases and J by 5 bases, and 10 bases separated the two germline ends. CDR3 region: CASSLRRTHNEQFF. In DNA form, the CDR3 reads TGTGCCAGCAGTTTAAGGCGGACTCACAATGAGCAGTTCTTC.

A few counts support this clonotype. The chain links TRBV5-1 to TRBJ2-6; D ambiguous. Between the trimmed V and J ends, which lost 2 bases and 0 bases, there was a span of 9 bases. CDR3 length equals 16 residues. Per the germline V gene, CDR1 is SGHRS and CDR2 is YFSETQ. In DNA, the CDR3 is TGCGCCAGCAGCTTTGGAACAAACTCTGGGGCCAACGTCCTGACTTTC. Translating gives CASSFGTNSGANVLTF.

The rearrangement links TRBV3-1 to TRBJ1-1; TRBD1 matches 12 bases. Germline-derived CDR1 and CDR2 are LGHDT and YNNKEL (reference sequence). The V and J ends lost 4 bases and 0 bases, in that order; junction bases with no gene match: 6. CDR3 size: 17 residues. CDR3 sequence (DNA): TGTGCCAGCAGCCGTGGGACAGGGGGCCTCATGAACACTGAAGCTTTCTTT. It specifies CASSRGTGGLMNTEAFF.

This clonotype was counted a few times. V usage is TRBV9 and J usage is TRBJ2-2; D ambiguous. The V end lost 2 bases, the J end lost 1 base, and 9 bases lay between the germline ends. The CDR3 has 15 amino acids. In germline, CDR1 is SGDLS, CDR2 YYNGEE. In DNA form, the CDR3 reads TGTGCCAGCAGCGTCTCCTTGGGGAACACCGGGGAGCTGTTTTTT. It yields the protein CASSVSLGNTGELFF.

This clonotype was seen only a few times. The chain couples TRBV7-9 to TRBJ2-2; D might be TRBD1 or TRBD2, each matching 5 bases. V shed 5 bases and J shed 7 bases, with 14 bases lying between them. Germline values: CDR1 SEHNR, CDR2 FQNEAQ (reference sequence). The CDR3 extends over 14 amino acids. CDR3 sequence reads: CASSPPGAVGELFF. As DNA, the CDR3 is TGTGCCAGCAGCCCGCCCGGGGCCGTCGGGGAGCTGTTTTTT.

The genes are TRBV5-1 and TRBJ2-1, with D tentatively TRBD1 (5 bases). Between the trimmed V and J ends, which lost 0 bases and 2 bases, there was a span of 12 bases. The length of the CDR3 is 16 residues. Germline CDR1 SGHRS, CDR2 YFSETQ. The CDR3: CASSLEAGSPYNEQFF. The CDR3 nucleotides are TGCGCCAGCAGCTTGGAGGCAGGGTCCCCCTACAATGAGCAGTTCTTC.

V gene TRBV14 combines with J gene TRBJ2-1; D is possibly TRBD2 (5 bases). Germline CDR1 and CDR2: SGHDN and FVKESK. This CDR3 has 19 residues. V lost 2 bases and J lost 2, with 22 bases in between. The CDR3 coding sequence is TGTGCCAGCAGCCAAAAAAGGTGGCTAGCCGATGTTACCTACAATGAGCAGTTCTTC. Encoded protein: CASSQKRWLADVTYNEQFF.

This clonotype appeared a few times. CDR3 loop: CSASQGGGNQPQHF. In DNA, the CDR3 is TGCAGTGCTAGTCAAGGGGGCGGCAATCAGCCCCAGCATTTT. This chain links TRBV20-1 with TRBJ1-5, with 7 bases matching TRBD1. The ends lost 3 bases at V and 2 bases at J; junction bases unmatched: 4. This CDR3 spans 14 amino acids. Germline V gene data show CDR1 as DFQATT and CDR2 as SNEGSKA (reference sequence).

This rearrangement joins TRBV29-1 to TRBJ2-5, with a tentative D call TRBD1 (5 bases). The germline V gene has CDR1 SQVTM and CDR2 ANQGSEA. The CDR3 has 15 residues. Trimming took off 0 bases at V and 9 bases at J, with 20 bases between the two ends. CDR3 DNA sequence: TGCAGCGTTGAAGATCGAAAGCAGGTGTTGGGGCCCCAGTACTTC. It is translated as CSVEDRKQVLGPQYF.

This clonotype was seen only a few times. The CDR3 ends on some other residue instead of the conserved phenylalanine or tryptophan, so this is likely a read error. No DNA is shown, since the ends of the CDR3 on it are uncertain; the CDR3 is the one TCRdb lists. The chain links TRBV3-1 to TRBJ1-2; no DNA check was done on the table's D call, TRBD1. Per the germline V gene, CDR1 is LGHDT and CDR2 is YNNKEL (reference sequence). 11 amino acids form the CDR3, both terminal residues included. The CDR3: CASSQAGPLVV.

The genes are TRBV18 and TRBJ1-6, with TRBD1 matching 9 bases. Germline trimming cut 5 bases from V and 9 bases from J; bases unmatched to any gene: 5. The CDR3 has 14 amino acids. Germline V lookup: CDR1 KGHSH, CDR2 LQKENI. The CDR3 sequence: CASSFGQGTSPLHF. In DNA form, the CDR3 reads TGTGCCAGCTCATTTGGACAGGGGACTTCACCCCTCCACTTT. Complete variable domain (other parts from reference TRBV18 and TRBJ1-6): NAGVMQNPRHLVRRRGQEARLRCSPMKGHSHVYWYRQLPEEGLKFMVYLQKENIIDESGMPKERFSAEFPKEGPSILRIQQVVRGDSAAYFCASSFGQGTSPLHFGNGTRLTVT.

This chain joins TRBV29-1 and TRBJ1-2; no clear D. This CDR3 has 12 amino acids. V dropped 2 bases and J dropped 4 bases, with 8 bases sitting between them. Per germline, CDR1 SQVTM and CDR2 ANQGSEA. As DNA, the CDR3 is TGCAGCGTTGAACGCAGAGCCTATGGCTACACCTTC. Its translation: CSVERRAYGYTF.

The chain is built from TRBV12-3 or TRBV12-4 and TRBJ1-1; D remains ambiguous. The V gene lost 6 bases and the J gene lost 5 bases, with 16 bases spanning the gap. The CDR3 extends over 14 amino acids. The CDR3, as DNA: TGTGCCAGCAGCAATTCCGGGTGGGCAACTGAAGCTTTCTTT. Its protein product is CASSNSGWATEAFF.

V gene TRBV6-2 or TRBV6-3 combines with J gene TRBJ2-7; D gene uncertain. CDR1 is MNHEY and CDR2 is SVGEGT in the germline V gene. The CDR3 spans 13 residues. Trimming pared 2 bases from V and 3 bases from J, leaving 8 bases between. The CDR3 protein is CASSYQDRYEQYF. CDR3 sequence (DNA): TGTGCCAGCAGTTACCAGGACCGCTACGAGCAGTACTTC.

The rearrangement joins TRBV4-3 to TRBJ2-1, with TRBD1 identical over 9 bases. Trimming at V came to 3 bases and at J to 12 bases, leaving 3 bases not matched to a gene. The germline V gene encodes CDR1 LGHNA and CDR2 YSLEER. The CDR3 consists of 12 residues. CDR3 sequence (DNA): TGCGCCAGCAGCCAGACGGGACAGGGGCAGTTCTTC. Translated: CASSQTGQGQFF.

The genes are TRBV28 and TRBJ1-6, with a weak D call TRBD1 (6 bases). CDR3 length: 15 amino acids. The V end lost 6 bases, the J end lost 8 bases, and 17 bases lay between the germline ends. From germline, CDR1 is MDHEN and CDR2 SYDVKM. CDR3 DNA sequence: TGTGCCAGCAGGGGCCGGGACAAGGCTTATTCACCCCTCCACTTT. It translates to CASRGRDKAYSPLHF.

J is TRBJ1-1 and V is TRBV7-2; D is perhaps TRBD1 (6 bases). The CDR3 contains 13 residues. Per germline, CDR1 SGHTA and CDR2 FQGNSA. Trimming stripped 3 bases from V and 4 bases from J, with 9 bases between. CDR3 sequence (DNA): TGTGCCAGCAGCTTGGACAGACTCACTGAAGCTTTCTTT. Its protein product is CASSLDRLTEAFF. The entire variable domain, with the rest obtained from reference TRBV7-2 and TRBJ1-1, is as follows: GAGVSQSPSNKVTEKGKDVELRCDPISGHTALYWYRQSLGQGLEFLIYFQGNSAPDKSGLPSDRFSAERTGGSVSTLTIQRTQQEDSAVYLCASSLDRLTEAFFGQGTRLTVV.

This clonotype was picked up a small number of times. Germline and junction disagree at one end, which may indicate a read error. The rearrangement links TRBV6-5 to TRBJ2-7, with 7 bases fitting TRBD1. The CDR3 totals 15 residues. Germline assignment: CDR1 MNHEY and CDR2 SVGAGI. The CDR3 DNA is TGTGCCAGCAGCTACTCGGGACAGCCCACCTACGAGCAGTACTTC. Translating it yields CASSYSGQPTYEQYF.